One and the same sample provided the 25 T cell receptor beta chains below, sequenced in a study of shared clonotypes between healthy human individuals. Only CD45RO-negative cells positively selected for CCR7 counted as naive CD8 cells, so terminally differentiated effector memory CD45RA+ cells were excluded. TCRdb's copy holds only in-frame clones and misses some; the assay was immunoSEQ multiplex PCR. The sample holds about 2.2 million clones, around 93% seen once. Sequenced: naive CD8+ T cells from PBMCs. These receptors were obtained from a man aged 18 to 35 in good health. Some clones in this sample may be carry-over from other donors' samples.

The chain employs TRBV19 and TRBJ1-1; D remains unclear. The CDR3 spans 13 residues. The germline CDR1 and CDR2 sequences are LNHDA and SQIVND (reference sequence). Trimming took off 3 bases at V and 4 bases at J, with 9 bases between the two ends. The CDR3: CASSIWEATEAFF. The CDR3 nucleotides read TGTGCCAGTAGTATCTGGGAGGCCACTGAAGCTTTCTTT.

The chain is built from TRBV4-2 and TRBJ2-1; a weak D match, TRBD2 (5 bases). The V gene lost 4 bases and the J gene lost 4 bases, with 11 bases spanning the gap. Germline-derived CDR1 and CDR2 are LGHNA and YNFKEQ. The CDR3 is 14 amino acids. For the CDR3, the DNA is TGTGCCAGCAGCCTCAGAGGGCGGTACAATGAGCAGTTCTTC. Residues: CASSLRGRYNEQFF.

The chain has TRBV27 and TRBJ1-1, with D perhaps matching TRBD1 (6 bases). The length of the CDR3 is 14 residues. CDR1 and CDR2 (germline): MNHEY, SMNVEV (reference sequence). Trimming cost V 3 bases and J 6 bases, with 14 bases left between them. The CDR3 reads CASSFWGPGAEAFF. The CDR3 DNA follows: TGTGCCAGCAGTTTTTGGGGGCCTGGGGCTGAAGCTTTCTTT.

The genes are TRBV30 and TRBJ2-7; 10 bases align to TRBD2. CDR1 GTSNPN and CDR2 SVGIG come from the germline V gene (reference sequence). The ends lost 2 bases at V and 5 bases at J; junction bases unmatched: 6. The CDR3 extends over 14 amino acids. The CDR3 protein is CAWSKLAGLNEQYF. In DNA, the CDR3 is TGTGCCTGGAGTAAACTAGCGGGATTAAACGAGCAGTACTTC. Based on the CDR3 plus reference TRBV30 and TRBJ2-7, the full variable domain is SQTIHQWPATLVQPVGSPLSLECTVEGTSNPNLYWYRQAAGRGLQLLFYSVGIGQISSEVPQNLSASRPQDRQFILSSKKLLLSDSGFYLCAWSKLAGLNEQYFGPGTRLTVT.

The rearrangement joins TRBV27 to TRBJ2-3, with TRBD2 identical over 13 bases. The CDR3 runs 17 residues. The J segment lost 4 bases and the V segment lost 4 bases, leaving 8 bases of the junction unmatched. CDR1 and CDR2 from the germline V gene are MNHEY and SMNVEV (reference sequence). For the CDR3, the DNA is TGTGCCAGCAGTTCTCTACTAGCGGGAGGGCCGGCAGATACGCAGTATTTT. It is translated as CASSSLLAGGPADTQYF.

This chain uses TRBV19 with TRBJ2-7; 12 nucleotides match TRBD2. V lost 5 bases, J lost 3 bases, and 8 bases stayed unmatched. The CDR3 covers 16 residues. The germline V gene has CDR1 LNHDA and CDR2 SQIVND (reference sequence). The DNA for the CDR3 is TGTGCCAGTAGTGCCATATTGACTAGCGGGGGCTACGAGCAGTACTTC. It specifies CASSAILTSGGYEQYF.

This chain uses TRBV7-9 with TRBJ1-2, with D perhaps matching TRBD1 (6 bases). Per germline, CDR1 SEHNR and CDR2 FQNEAQ (reference sequence). Trimming shortened V by 4 bases and J by 4 bases, and 16 bases separated the two germline ends. The CDR3 has 15 amino acids. CDR3 region: CASSSTGLGAYGYTF. In DNA, the CDR3 is TGTGCCAGCAGCTCAACAGGATTGGGGGCCTATGGCTACACCTTC. The complete variable domain, with remaining parts taken from reference TRBV7-9 and TRBJ1-2, reads DTGVSQNPRHKITKRGQNVTFRCDPISEHNRLYWYRQTLGQGPEFLTYFQNEAQLEKSRLLSDRFSAERPKGSFSTLEIQRTEQGDSAMYLCASSSTGLGAYGYTFGSGTRLTVV.

The V call is TRBV7-9, the J call TRBJ2-3, with 7 bases fitting TRBD2. The V and J ends lost 11 bases and 6 bases, in that order; junction bases with no gene match: 14. The CDR3 runs to 14 residues. Per the germline V gene, CDR1 is SEHNR and CDR2 is FQNEAQ (reference sequence). CDR3 nucleotides: TGTGCCGGGCGAGGGGAGGGGTTCGCCGATACGCAGTATTTT. The encoded protein is CAGRGEGFADTQYF. The whole variable domain, filled in from reference TRBV7-9 and TRBJ2-3, reads DTGVSQNPRHKITKRGQNVTFRCDPISEHNRLYWYRQTLGQGPEFLTYFQNEAQLEKSRLLSDRFSAERPKGSFSTLEIQRTEQGDSAMYLCAGRGEGFADTQYFGPGTRLTVL.

The rearrangement links TRBV9 to TRBJ2-3; no clear D gene. V was shortened by 0 bases and J by 0 bases, with 11 bases between the two germline ends. Germline CDR1 SGDLS, CDR2 YYNGEE. The length of the CDR3 is 16 residues. CDR3 nucleotide sequence: TGTGCCAGCAGCGTAGCCCTGGCAGCCAGCACAGATACGCAGTATTTT. It specifies CASSVALAASTDTQYF.

This clone is a singleton in its sample. For the CDR3, the DNA is TGTGCCAGCAGCAGACCTGGGACTAGCGGGGGGCGGGAGCAGTACTTC. This translates into CASSRPGTSGGREQYF. V gene TRBV11-2 combines with J gene TRBJ2-7; TRBD2 aligns across 15 bases. CDR1 is SGHAT and CDR2 is FQNNGV in the germline V gene. This CDR3 has 16 amino acids. V lost 5 bases to trimming and J lost 7 bases; unmatched junction nucleotides: 9.

The chain recombines TRBV12-5 with TRBJ2-6; D perhaps matches TRBD1 (7 bases). This CDR3 has 17 residues. CDR1 is LGHNT, CDR2 FRNRAP, per germline. The V and J ends lost 2 bases and 2 bases respectively, with 13 bases between them. The CDR3 nucleotides are TGTGCTAGTGGTTTGAGGCCAGGGGGGCCTGGGGCCAACGTCCTGACTTTC. As protein: CASGLRPGGPGANVLTF.

J is TRBJ1-5 and V is TRBV10-2; D is unresolved. CDR1 is WSHSY, CDR2 SAAADI, per germline. Trimming shortened V by 5 bases and J by 1 base, and 9 bases separated the two germline ends. This CDR3 region has 14 residues. CDR3 nucleotides: TGCGCCAGCAGTCACAGAGAAAGCAATCAGCCCCAGCATTTT. It is translated as CASSHRESNQPQHF.

The chain has TRBV5-1 and TRBJ2-1; 13 bases map to TRBD2. Germline trimming cut 6 bases from V and 0 bases from J; bases unmatched to any gene: 3. The CDR3 contains 16 residues. The germline gives CDR1 SGHRS, CDR2 YFSETQ. CDR3 sequence reads: CASKLAGGSSYNEQFF. The CDR3 coding sequence is TGCGCCAGCAAACTAGCGGGAGGGAGCTCCTACAATGAGCAGTTCTTC.

Worth noting for this clone: Other DNA sequences in this sample translate to the same CDR3. The chain joins TRBV9 to TRBJ1-4; D is uncertain. CDR3 length: 14 residues. Trimming pared 0 bases from V and 2 bases from J, leaving 5 bases between. The germline CDR1 and CDR2 sequences are SGDLS and YYNGEE. The chain's CDR3 is CASSVGATNEKLFF. The CDR3 nucleotides are TGTGCCAGCAGCGTAGGTGCCACTAATGAAAAACTGTTTTTT.

The V gene is TRBV1, the J gene TRBJ2-2; the D segment call TRBD2 is taken from the table without a DNA check. TRBV1 is annotated as a pseudogene. CDR3 length: 18 residues. As DNA, the CDR3 is TGCACCAGCAAACCGGGACTAGCGGGAGGGCCGCACACCGGGGAGCTGTTTTTT. This translates into CTSKPGLAGGPHTGELFF.

V and J are TRBV5-1 and TRBJ2-5, with TRBD1 matching 9 bases. CDR3 length equals 15 residues. The germline V gene encodes CDR1 SGHRS and CDR2 YFSETQ. Trimming at V came to 4 bases and at J to 1 base, leaving 5 bases not matched to a gene. The CDR3 DNA reads TGCGCCAGCAGCCCTGGGACAGGGCTCCAAGAGACCCAGTACTTC. Translated, it gives CASSPGTGLQETQYF.

Points on this clone: The same CDR3 can be traced to other DNA sequences in this sample. This chain links TRBV5-6 with TRBJ2-5, with D uncertain. Germline-derived CDR1 and CDR2 are SGHDT and YYEEEE. Trimming shortened V by 5 bases and J by 4 bases, and 6 bases separated the two germline ends. The CDR3 runs 11 residues. CDR3 sequence reads: CASSSGETQYF. CDR3 nucleotide sequence: TGTGCCAGCAGTTCTGGAGAGACCCAGTACTTC. The variable domain in full, with the rest retrieved from reference TRBV5-6 and TRBJ2-5, is DAGVTQSPTHLIKTRGQQVTLRCSPKSGHDTVSWYQQALGQGPQFIFQYYEEEERQRGNFPDRFSGHQFPNYSSELNVNALLLGDSALYLCASSSGETQYFGPGTRLLVL.

The count of this clone is one. The CDR3 spells CASSLVGVYRTSGYNEQFF. The CDR3 nucleotides read TGTGCCAGCAGCTTAGTGGGCGTTTATCGGACTAGCGGATACAATGAGCAGTTCTTC. The chain has TRBV11-2 and TRBJ2-1; TRBD2 agrees at 10 bases. Germline V gene data show CDR1 as SGHAT and CDR2 as FQNNGV. The CDR3 is 19 amino acids. V gave up 1 base and J gave up 4 bases; unmatched junction bases: 13.

This rearrangement joins TRBV5-1 to TRBJ2-7, with a possible D match to TRBD1 (5 bases). Germline CDR1 reads SGHRS; CDR2 reads YFSETQ. Trimming removed 3 bases at V and 3 bases at J, with 28 bases between. This CDR3 has 19 residues. CDR3 nucleotide sequence: TGCGCCAGCAGCTCCCTCGACCCCCTCGGTGGGGCAAACTTCTACGAGCAGTACTTC. As protein: CASSSLDPLGGANFYEQYF.

The chain has TRBV7-8 and TRBJ2-3; D possibly corresponds to TRBD2 (6 bases). The CDR3 runs 15 residues. V was cut by 5 bases and J by 6 bases, with 18 bases left in between. CDR1 SGHVS and CDR2 FQNEAQ come from the germline V gene. The CDR3 nucleotides are TGTGCCAGCAGCCCTAGGACTATCGCCCCGGATACGCAGTATTTT. Its protein is CASSPRTIAPDTQYF. The full variable domain, with the rest looked up from reference TRBV7-8 and TRBJ2-3, is GAGVSQSPRYKVAKRGQDVALRCDPISGHVSLFWYQQALGQGPEFLTYFQNEAQLDKSGLPSDRFFAERPEGSVSTLKIQRTQQEDSAVYLCASSPRTIAPDTQYFGPGTRLTVL.

Note on this clone: Other DNA sequences in the same sample also yield this CDR3. The genes are TRBV27 and TRBJ2-7; D uncertain. V was cut by 2 bases and J by 1 base, with 6 bases left in between. The V gene's germline CDR1 is MNHEY and CDR2 SMNVEV (reference sequence). The length of the CDR3 is 13 residues. CDR3 DNA: TGTGCCAGCAGTTTAAGACAATCCTACGAGCAGTACTTC. It yields the protein CASSLRQSYEQYF.

This chain connects TRBV7-9 to TRBJ2-7; D unresolved. V was cut by 3 bases and J by 7 bases, with 16 bases left in between. This CDR3 comprises 14 residues. Germline CDR1 and CDR2: SEHNR and FQNEAQ (reference sequence). CDR3 loop: CASSFLENLREQYF. The DNA of the CDR3 is TGTGCCAGCAGCTTTCTGGAAAACCTAAGGGAGCAGTACTTC.

The rearrangement joins TRBV5-1 to TRBJ2-7, with D perhaps TRBD1 (6 bases). The CDR3 is 14 amino acids. Deletions cut 5 bases from V and 2 bases from J, with 14 bases between. From germline, CDR1 is SGHRS and CDR2 YFSETQ. CDR3 amino acids: CASRGGQLPYEQYF. The CDR3 DNA sequence: TGCGCCAGCAGGGGTGGACAGTTACCCTACGAGCAGTACTTC.

About this clone: The same CDR3 can be traced to other DNA sequences in this sample. The chain carries TRBV7-9 and TRBJ1-1, with a tentative D call TRBD1 (5 bases). Trimming took 5 bases from V and 6 from J, leaving 10 bases between them. The length of the CDR3 is 12 residues. Germline lookup yields CDR1 SEHNR and CDR2 FQNEAQ (reference sequence). CDR3 sequence (DNA): TGTGCCAGCAGCCTAGGGGTGGCTGAAGCTTTCTTT. Translated: CASSLGVAEAFF.

The genes are TRBV19 and TRBJ2-7; 9 nucleotides line up with TRBD2. Unmatched junction bases numbered 7, after V lost 5 bases and J lost 2 bases. The CDR3 runs to 15 residues. Germline V gene data show CDR1 as LNHDA and CDR2 as SQIVND (reference sequence). DNA of the CDR3: TGTGCCAGTAGTCTTAGCGGGAGCATAACCTACGAGCAGTACTTC. It specifies CASSLSGSITYEQYF.